Shown below are 11 T cell receptor beta chains from a single sample sequenced in a study of T cells in Graves' hyperthyroidism and ophthalmopathy. From RNA transcripts, TCR beta CDR3 regions were amplified. First-round RT-PCR targeting the TCR CDR3 was performed with the HTBI primer set. TCRdb re-analysed the multiplex PCR reads in MiXCR, keeping a single row per CDR3 protein. The sample consists of around 300,000 distinct CDR3 sequences, about 25% of them appearing once. The sequenced material came from blood. Source of these receptors: a man aged 40-50 years with Graves' hyperthyroidism that later progressed to Graves' ophthalmopathy.

The chain employs TRBV6-1 and TRBJ1-2, with TRBD1 matching 7 bases. This CDR3 spans 17 amino acids. Germline assignment: CDR1 MNHNS and CDR2 SASEGT. V trimming: 6 bases; J trimming: 3 bases; junction bases outside the gene matches: 16. The CDR3 coding sequence is TGTGCCAGCAGCCCCCGGGACAGTCCCCACCCGTACTATGGCTACACCTTC. It translates to CASSPRDSPHPYYGYTF.

The chain recombines TRBV6-1 with TRBJ1-3, with D possibly being TRBD1 (5 bases). V was cut by 8 bases and J by 0 bases, with 17 bases left in between. CDR1 is MNHNS, CDR2 SASEGT, per germline. The CDR3 has 16 amino acids. In DNA, the CDR3 is TGTGCCAGCGGGGGTTTGGACGGACCCTCTGGAAACACCATATATTTT. Residues: CASGGLDGPSGNTIYF.

This clonotype was recorded many times. This chain joins TRBV4-1 and TRBJ2-5; 12 bases align to TRBD2. In germline, CDR1 is MGHRA, CDR2 YSYEKL. Trimming removed 3 bases from V and 9 bases from J; junction bases left unmatched: 11. The CDR3 is 16 residues long. CDR3 region: CASSHRLAGAGVAQYF. DNA of the CDR3: TGCGCCAGCAGCCACCGACTAGCGGGGGCCGGGGTGGCCCAGTACTTC.

This clonotype has a count of ten or more. The chain uses TRBV12-3 or TRBV12-4 and TRBJ2-1; TRBD2 agrees at 8 bases. The CDR3 has 15 amino acids. V trimming: 6 bases; J trimming: 4 bases; junction bases outside the gene matches: 8. This chain's CDR3 is CASRRRLAHYNEQFF. CDR3 coding DNA: TGTGCCAGCAGACGCCGACTAGCGCATTACAATGAGCAGTTCTTC.

The V call is TRBV19, the J call TRBJ2-2; D is possibly TRBD2 (6 bases). V was clipped by 5 bases and J by 4 bases, with 11 bases between them. Germline V gene sequence: CDR1 LNHDA, CDR2 SQIVND (reference sequence). The CDR3 contains 14 residues. CDR3 sequence: CASSVPSATGELFF. The CDR3 DNA is TGTGCCAGTAGTGTACCTAGCGCCACCGGGGAGCTGTTTTTT.

This clonotype came up many times. The chain uses TRBV28 and TRBJ1-5; D unresolved. The CDR3 has 12 residues. V was trimmed by 4 bases and J by 6 bases, leaving 7 bases between them. Germline V gene data show CDR1 as MDHEN and CDR2 as SYDVKM. The chain's CDR3 is CASSSRAQPQHF. In DNA form, the CDR3 reads TGTGCCAGCAGTTCCCGAGCTCAGCCCCAGCATTTT.

This clonotype showed up many times. The V gene is TRBV12-3 or TRBV12-4, the J gene TRBJ2-2; the match to TRBD2 covers 8 bases. The CDR3 is 16 residues long. With 2 bases clipped from V and 4 bases from J, the junction kept 6 bases outside the gene matches. This chain's CDR3 is CASSLRGGTSTGELFF. CDR3 bases: TGTGCCAGCAGTTTACGGGGGGGGACGAGCACCGGGGAGCTGTTTTTT.

This clonotype came up many times. V gene TRBV19 combines with J gene TRBJ1-2, with 7 bases fitting TRBD1. Losses at the gene ends were 4 bases for V and 5 bases for J; bases not matched to a gene: 4. Germline values: CDR1 LNHDA, CDR2 SQIVND (reference sequence). The CDR3 length is 13 residues. CDR3 sequence reads: CASSTDRDYGYTF. The CDR3 DNA follows: TGTGCCAGTAGTACTGACAGGGATTATGGCTACACCTTC.

The chain combines TRBV20-1 with TRBJ2-7; maybe TRBD1 (5 bases). V lost 6 bases to trimming and J lost 0 bases, with 12 bases between them. The germline V gene encodes CDR1 DFQATT and CDR2 SNEGSKA (reference sequence). The CDR3 is 13 amino acids. The CDR3 DNA reads TGCAGTGCCCCGGACATGAGCTCCTACGAGCAGTACTTC. Amino acid sequence: CSAPDMSSYEQYF.

This clonotype was picked up many times. This chain links TRBV28 with TRBJ1-1; D is ambiguous. Per germline, CDR1 MDHEN and CDR2 SYDVKM. This CDR3 has 11 amino acids. The V and J ends lost 8 bases and 6 bases respectively, with 10 bases between them. The CDR3 here is CASQGAPEAFF. In nucleotides, the CDR3 is TGTGCCAGCCAAGGAGCCCCTGAAGCTTTCTTT.

In this sample, this clonotype turned up many times. The rearrangement links TRBV29-1 to TRBJ2-5; D is unclear. The V and J ends lost 1 base and 2 bases respectively, with 11 bases between them. The CDR3 is 14 amino acids. Germline CDR1 SQVTM, CDR2 ANQGSEA. CDR3 sequence reads: CSVEGRTFQETQYF. DNA for the CDR3: TGCAGCGTTGAAGGACGGACCTTTCAAGAGACCCAGTACTTC.